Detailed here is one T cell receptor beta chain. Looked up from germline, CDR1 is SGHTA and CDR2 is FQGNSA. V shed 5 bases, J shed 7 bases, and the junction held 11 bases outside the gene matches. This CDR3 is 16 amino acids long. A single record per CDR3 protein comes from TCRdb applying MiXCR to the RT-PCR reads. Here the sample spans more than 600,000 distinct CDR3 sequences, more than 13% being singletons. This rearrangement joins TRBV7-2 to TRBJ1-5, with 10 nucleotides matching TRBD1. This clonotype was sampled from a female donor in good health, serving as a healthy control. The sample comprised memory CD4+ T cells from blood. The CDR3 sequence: CASSNTGQGIWQPQHF. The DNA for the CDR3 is TGTGCCAGCAGCAACACGGGACAGGGGATATGGCAGCCCCAGCATTTT.